What follows are 12 T cell receptor beta chains derived from one specimen sequenced in a study of T cells in localized non-small cell lung cancer. Produced via immunoSEQ multiplex PCR; TCRdb's table is partial and in-frame only. Here the sample spans 1,500 to 1,800 clones, under 40% being singletons. Sequencing used normal lung tissue next to the tumor, obtained before any cancer treatment. These receptors came from a male donor at least 60 years old with stage II squamous cell lung carcinoma.

The chain links TRBV30 to TRBJ2-7; D may match TRBD1 or TRBD2 (7 bases each). Germline V gene data show CDR1 as GTSNPN and CDR2 as SVGIG (reference sequence). CDR3 size: 13 residues. V dropped 4 bases and J dropped 7 bases, with 17 bases sitting between them. The CDR3 bases are TGTGCCTGGAAGGGGGAGGGGGCAAGGGAGCAGTACTTC. This sequence encodes CAWKGEGAREQYF.

V gene TRBV19 combines with J gene TRBJ2-7, with 7 nucleotides matching TRBD1. Trimming took 0 bases from V and 5 from J; bases not matched to a gene: 4. The CDR3 consists of 14 residues. CDR1 and CDR2 (germline): LNHDA, SQIVND (reference sequence). DNA for the CDR3: TGTGCCAGTAGTATAGACTGGCAGGGGGACGAGCAGTACTTC. This translates into CASSIDWQGDEQYF. The full variable domain, its missing parts supplied by reference TRBV19 and TRBJ2-7, is DGGITQSPKYLFRKEGQNVTLSCEQNLNHDAMYWYRQDPGQGLRLIYYSQIVNDFQKGDIAEGYSVSREKKESFPLTVTSAQKNPTAFYLCASSIDWQGDEQYFGPGTRLTVT.

This clone was seen more than once but under ten times. The rearrangement uses TRBV9 and TRBJ2-1; D perhaps matches TRBD2 (5 bases). Germline CDR1 is SGDLS and CDR2 is YYNGEE. V gave up 7 bases and J gave up 2 bases, with 13 bases separating them. CDR3 length: 14 amino acids. CDR3 region: CASAGGSAYNEQFF. Here the CDR3 DNA reads TGTGCCAGCGCAGGAGGTAGTGCCTACAATGAGCAGTTCTTC. Combining the CDR3 with reference TRBV9 and TRBJ2-1 gives the whole variable domain DSGVTQTPKHLITATGQRVTLRCSPRSGDLSVYWYQQSLDQGLQFLIQYYNGEERAKGNILERFSAQQFPDLHSELNLSSLELGDSALYFCASAGGSAYNEQFFGPGTRLTVL.

By share of the sample, this clone is medium-sized. The V and J genes are TRBV6-8 and TRBJ1-1; D unclear. This CDR3 is 12 amino acids long. Germline lookup yields CDR1 MNHGY and CDR2 SAAAGT. Trimming removed 7 bases at V and 4 bases at J, with 10 bases between. The CDR3 DNA reads TGTGCCAGCACTAGGGAGGCCACTGAAGCTTTCTTT. It encodes CASTREATEAFF.

This clone was counted a few times. The rearrangement links TRBV9 to TRBJ1-1; D uncertain. Germline V lookup: CDR1 SGDLS, CDR2 YYNGEE. The V gene lost 4 bases and the J gene lost 0 bases, with 13 bases spanning the gap. CDR3 size: 15 residues. CDR3 sequence: CASSTSRTLNTEAFF. For the CDR3, the DNA is TGTGCCAGCAGCACAAGCCGGACTTTGAACACTGAAGCTTTCTTT.

This clone rates as large. The gene calls are TRBV11-3 and TRBJ2-1; possibly TRBD2 for D (5 bases). The germline V gene has CDR1 SGHNT and CDR2 YENEEA. This CDR3 spans 14 amino acids. V was cut by 5 bases and J by 2 bases, with 10 bases left in between. CDR3: CASSPTGAYNEQFF. CDR3 bases: TGTGCCAGCAGCCCGACCGGGGCCTACAATGAGCAGTTCTTC. The full variable domain, completed using reference TRBV11-3 and TRBJ2-1, is EAGVVQSPRYKIIEKKQPVAFWCNPISGHNTLYWYLQNLGQGPELLIRYENEEAVDDSQLPKDRFSAERLKGVDSTLKIQPAELGDSAVYLCASSPTGAYNEQFFGPGTRLTVL.

The chain combines TRBV11-3 with TRBJ1-4; D is ambiguous. Germline V lookup: CDR1 SGHNT, CDR2 YENEEA. The CDR3 consists of 16 residues. Deletions cut 1 base from V and 0 bases from J, with 9 bases between. CDR3 sequence: CASSLVSGATNEKLFF. The CDR3 region has the DNA TGTGCCAGCAGCTTAGTCTCTGGAGCAACTAATGAAAAACTGTTTTTT.

This clone was counted between two and nine times. V usage is TRBV11-3 and J usage is TRBJ2-1, with 16 bases lining up with TRBD2. Germline CDR1 reads SGHNT; CDR2 reads YENEEA. Germline trimming cut 5 bases from V and 9 bases from J; bases unmatched to any gene: 4. The CDR3 runs to 15 residues. CDR3 region: CASSRGLAGGAEQFF. The CDR3 DNA is TGTGCCAGCAGCCGGGGACTAGCGGGAGGGGCTGAGCAGTTCTTC.

The rearrangement joins TRBV1 to TRBJ2-1; the table's D call, TRBD1, has no DNA check behind it. TRBV1 is shown as a pseudogene. The CDR3 contains 18 residues. CDR3 nucleotide sequence: TGCGCCAGCAGCCAAGAAGCCGTGACAGGCCCTTCCTACAATAAACAGTTCTTC. This translates into CASSQEAVTGPSYNKQFF.

This clone was observed a handful of times. A read error may account for a junction end that differs from germline. This chain links TRBV11-3 with TRBJ2-4; 9 bases line up with TRBD2. There are 16 residues in the CDR3. The germline V gene encodes CDR1 SGHNT and CDR2 YENEEA. In nucleotides, the CDR3 is TGTGTCAGCAGCCTCGGACTAGCGAAAACCAAAAACATTCAGTACTTC. This sequence encodes CVSSLGLAKTKNIQYF.

This chain connects TRBV18 to TRBJ2-2, with unresolved D. V shed 3 bases and J shed 2 bases, with 10 bases lying between them. The germline gives CDR1 KGHSH, CDR2 LQKENI. The CDR3 contains 15 residues. The CDR3: CASSPLNTNTGELFF. The DNA for the CDR3 is TGTGCCAGCTCACCTTTAAACACCAACACCGGGGAGCTGTTTTTT.

This clone was picked up a small number of times. In DNA form, the CDR3 reads TGTGCCTGTTCAGGGGCGGTCAATGAGCAGTTCTTC. It encodes CACSGAVNEQFF. The chain uses TRBV30 and TRBJ2-1, with D possibly matching TRBD1 (6 bases). Trimming removed 6 bases at V and 6 bases at J, with 12 bases between. From germline, CDR1 is GTSNPN and CDR2 SVGIG (reference sequence). The CDR3 length is 12 residues.